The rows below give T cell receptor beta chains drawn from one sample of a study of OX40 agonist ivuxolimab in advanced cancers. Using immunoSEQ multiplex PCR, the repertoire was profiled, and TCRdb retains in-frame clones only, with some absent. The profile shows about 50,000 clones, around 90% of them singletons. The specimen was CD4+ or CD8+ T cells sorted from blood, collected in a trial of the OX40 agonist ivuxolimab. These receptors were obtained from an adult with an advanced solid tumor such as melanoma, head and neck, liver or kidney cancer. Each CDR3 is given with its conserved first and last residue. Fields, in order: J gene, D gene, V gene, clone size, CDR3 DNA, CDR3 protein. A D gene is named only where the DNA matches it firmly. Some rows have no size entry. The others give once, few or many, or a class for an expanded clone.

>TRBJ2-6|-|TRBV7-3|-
TGTGCCAGCAGCTTATATGGGGGAGTGATCTCTGGGGCCAACGTCCTGACTTTC
CASSLYGGVISGANVLTF
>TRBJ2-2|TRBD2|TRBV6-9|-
TGTGCCAGCAGTATGGGACTAGCGGGAGTGCCCGGGGAGCTGTTTTTT
CASSMGLAGVPGELFF
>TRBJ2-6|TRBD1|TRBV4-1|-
TGCGCCAGCAGCCAAGCGGGACAGAGGCTCGGTGGGGCCAACGTCCTGACTTTC
CASSQAGQRLGGANVLTF
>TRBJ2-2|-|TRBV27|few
TGTGCCAGCAGTTGGGGGCCGAACACCGGGGAGCTGTTTTTT
CASSWGPNTGELFF
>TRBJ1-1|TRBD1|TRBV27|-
TGTGCCAGCAGTCCAGCCCAGGGGGGCACTGAAGCTTTCTTT
CASSPAQGGTEAFF
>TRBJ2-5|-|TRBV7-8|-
TGTGCCAGCAGCTTAGATGACAGGCAAGAGACCCAGTACTTC
CASSLDDRQETQYF
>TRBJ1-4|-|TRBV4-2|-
TGTGCCAGCACCGCCGGGGGAATGAGTGAAAAACTGTTTTTT
CASTAGGMSEKLFF
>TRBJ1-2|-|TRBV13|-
TGTGCCAGCAGCTTTAAAGGGGACTCATGGTATGGCTACACCTTC
CASSFKGDSWYGYTF
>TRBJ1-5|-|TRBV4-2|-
TGTGCCAGCAGCCAAGATCGAGGACAGCCTAATCAGCCCCAGCATTTT
CASSQDRGQPNQPQHF
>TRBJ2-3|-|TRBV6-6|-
TGTGCCAGCAGCACCACCTCCGGGGGCGGGCGAGATACGCAGTATTTT
CASSTTSGGGRDTQYF
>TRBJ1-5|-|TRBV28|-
TGTGCCAGCAGTTTTTTCAGGAGCAATCAGCCCCAGCATTTT
CASSFFRSNQPQHF
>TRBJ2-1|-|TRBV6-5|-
TGTGCCAGCACCGAGCTGGGCAGCTCCTACAATGAGCAGTTCTTC
CASTELGSSYNEQFF
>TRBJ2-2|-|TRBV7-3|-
TGTGCCAGCGGGAGAGGGACTTCGAACACCGGGGAGCTGTTTTTT
CASGRGTSNTGELFF
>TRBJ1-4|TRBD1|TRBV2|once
TGTGCCAGCAGAGAACAGGGGGATGCTAATGAAAAACTGTTTTTT
CASREQGDANEKLFF
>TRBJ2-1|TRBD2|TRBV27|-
TGTGCCAGCAGTATAAGCGGGAGTGCGCACAATGAGCAGTTCTTC
CASSISGSAHNEQFF
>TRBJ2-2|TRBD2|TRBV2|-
TGTGCCAGCAGTGATAATCTCTCTAGCGGGGCTCCCACCGGGGAGCTGTTTTTT
CASSDNLSSGAPTGELFF
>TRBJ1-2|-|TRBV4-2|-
TGTGCCAGCAGCCAGCCCCCCGGGCAGGGGCTTGGCGGCTACACCTTC
CASSQPPGQGLGGYTF
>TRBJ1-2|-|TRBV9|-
TGTGCCAGCAGCGTAGGGAAGGGCATCGTCAACTATGGCTACACCTTC
CASSVGKGIVNYGYTF
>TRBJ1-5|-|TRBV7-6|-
TGTGCCAGCAGCGACATCGGGGGTAATCAGCCCCAGCATTTT
CASSDIGGNQPQHF
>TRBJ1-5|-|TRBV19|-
TGTGCCAGTAGTATTGGGGTCGGGGGGGGCTATAGCAATCAGCCCCAGCATTTT
CASSIGVGGGYSNQPQHF
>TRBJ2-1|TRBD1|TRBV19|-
TGTGCCAGTAGCTGGACAGGGGGAGACAATGAGCAGTTCTTC
CASSWTGGDNEQFF
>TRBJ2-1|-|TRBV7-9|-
TGTGCCAGCAGCTTAGTTGCGGGAATCTACAATGAGCAGTTCTTC
CASSLVAGIYNEQFF
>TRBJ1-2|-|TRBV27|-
TGTGCCAGCAGTTTGGACAGAGCAAACTATGGCTACACCTTC
CASSLDRANYGYTF
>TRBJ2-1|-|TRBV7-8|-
TGTGCCAGCACCCTTGCCCGTGTCCGGACTAACGGACCCAGCAATGAGCAGTTCTTC
CASTLARVRTNGPSNEQFF
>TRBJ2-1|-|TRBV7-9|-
TGTGCCAGCAGCTTAGCGCGGCCGGTCAATGAGCAGTTCTTC
CASSLARPVNEQFF
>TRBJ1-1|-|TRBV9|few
TGTGCCAGCAGCCCGATAAAAGACACTGAAGCTTTCTTT
CASSPIKDTEAFF
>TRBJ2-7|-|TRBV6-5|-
TGTGCCAGCAGTGACCTTAGCTCCTACGAGCAGTACTTC
CASSDLSSYEQYF
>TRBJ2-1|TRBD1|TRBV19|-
TGTGCCAGTAGTCTGACCGGGACAGGGTACAATGAGCAGTTCTTC
CASSLTGTGYNEQFF
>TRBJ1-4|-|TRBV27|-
TGTGCCAGCAGGTACCATGAAAAACTGTTTTTT
CASRYHEKLFF
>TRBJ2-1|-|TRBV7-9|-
TGTGCCAGCAGCCCAACCCCGGGAGATGAGCAGTTCTTC
CASSPTPGDEQFF
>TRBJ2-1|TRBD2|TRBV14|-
TGTGCCAGCAGCCGGGGCGGGGCTAGCGGGTCTGGTGAGCAGTTCTTC
CASSRGGASGSGEQFF
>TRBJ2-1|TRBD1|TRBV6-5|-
TGTGCCAGCAGTTACTCTGAAGGACAGGGCGGTGAGCAGTTCTTC
CASSYSEGQGGEQFF
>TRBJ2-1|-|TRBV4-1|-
TGCGCCAGCAGCCATTCCGGGAGCTACAATGAGCAGTTCTTC
CASSHSGSYNEQFF
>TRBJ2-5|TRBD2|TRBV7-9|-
TGTGCCAGCAGCCCCGGGGGGGGAGAGACCCAGTACTTC
CASSPGGGETQYF
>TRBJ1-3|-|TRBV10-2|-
TGCGCCAGCAGTGAGAGGGGAGGGGGGTATGGAAACACCATATATTTT
CASSERGGGYGNTIYF
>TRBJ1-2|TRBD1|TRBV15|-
TGTGCCACCAGCGGCCCTTTGGGGACAGCTAACTATGGCTACACCTTC
CATSGPLGTANYGYTF
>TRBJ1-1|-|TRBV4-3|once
TGCGCCAGCAGCCAAGAACGGACCCTTGAAGCTTTCTTT
CASSQERTLEAFF
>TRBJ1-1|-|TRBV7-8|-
TGTGCCAGCAGCTTGTACGAGGGATTGAACACTGAAGCTTTCTTT
CASSLYEGLNTEAFF
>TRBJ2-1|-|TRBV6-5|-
TGTGCCAGCAGTTACTTAGCGTGGGATGAGCAGTTCTTC
CASSYLAWDEQFF
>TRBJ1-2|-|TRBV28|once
TGTGCCAGCAGTTTTCCCCTCGGCGGTGGCTACACCTTC
CASSFPLGGGYTF
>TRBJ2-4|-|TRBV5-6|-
TGTGCCAGCAGCTTGGGTCAGCAGGCAAACATTCAGTACTTC
CASSLGQQANIQYF
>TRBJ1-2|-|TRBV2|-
TGTGCCAGCAGTGAAGGGGTGGGATCTGGCTACACCTTC
CASSEGVGSGYTF
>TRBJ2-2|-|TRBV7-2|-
TGTGCCAGCAGCTTAATTAACACCGGGGAGCTGTTTTTT
CASSLINTGELFF
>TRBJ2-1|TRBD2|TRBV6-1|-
TGTGCCAGCAGTGTTGTCCCGGGACTAGCGGGACTACCCTACAATGAGCAGTTCTTC
CASSVVPGLAGLPYNEQFF
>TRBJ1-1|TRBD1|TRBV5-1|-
TGCGCCAGCAGCATCGGACAGGGGAGGACTGAAGCTTTCTTT
CASSIGQGRTEAFF